This TCR beta chain was recorded in a study of blood T cell repertoires in COVID-19. Germline V gives CDR1 MNHEY, CDR2 SVGAGI. There are 15 residues in the CDR3. The V end was cut by 7 bases, the J end by 0 bases, with 15 bases between. Clones were read by immunoSEQ multiplex PCR, and TCRdb kept only the in-frame ones, dropping some. The sample has some 170,000 clones, about 79% seen once. The clonotype was recovered from a man aged 45-65 years who had recovered from COVID-19. The J gene is TRBJ1-2, the V gene TRBV6-5; the D gene is possibly TRBD1 (5 bases). What was sequenced was PBMCs or T cells enriched from blood (not recorded which). The CDR3 protein is CASIINGGANYGYTF. CDR3 DNA sequence: TGTGCCAGCATTATTAACGGGGGGGCTAACTATGGCTACACCTTC.